These 8 T cell receptor beta chains were sequenced from one sample in a study of blood T cells in healthy people across ages. The authors ran a second PCR of roughly 6 to 11 cycles using a sample-barcoded 5' primer and a J-beta primer mix. TCRdb redid the calling of the 5' RACE reads with MiXCR, one entry per CDR3 protein. Here the sample spans around 2 million distinct CDR3 sequences, around 40% being singletons. Sample: blood. The receptor set was obtained from a human donor in good health.

This clonotype turned up a few times. The chain recombines TRBV7-9 with TRBJ1-1; unclear D gene. Germline CDR1 and CDR2: SEHNR and FQNEAQ (reference sequence). There are 14 residues in the CDR3. The V end was cut by 3 bases, the J end by 4 bases, with 12 bases between. The CDR3 sequence: CASSLDGGSTEAFF. DNA for the CDR3: TGTGCCAGCAGCTTGGACGGAGGGAGCACTGAAGCTTTCTTT.

This clonotype was detected only once. The chain carries TRBV20-1 and TRBJ2-1; D is possibly TRBD2 (6 bases). Trimming pared 3 bases from V and 8 bases from J, leaving 17 bases between. Germline CDR1 reads DFQATT; CDR2 reads SNEGSKA (reference sequence). The CDR3 totals 14 residues. CDR3 nucleotide sequence: TGCAGTGCTAGCAGGCGCGGGAAACATGATGAGCAGTTCTTC. As protein: CSASRRGKHDEQFF.

This clonotype was detected ten times or more. The chain links TRBV4-3 to TRBJ2-5; TRBD1 agrees at 8 bases. Per germline, CDR1 LGHNA and CDR2 YSLEER. This CDR3 has 16 amino acids. After removal of 0 bases from V and 5 bases from J, the junction contained 8 bases not matched to a gene. The DNA of the CDR3 is TGCGCCAGCAGCCAAGATATTGGACAGGGATCTGAGACCCAGTACTTC. It translates to CASSQDIGQGSETQYF.

The chain joins TRBV24-1 to TRBJ2-2, with 9 nucleotides matching TRBD1. Unmatched junction bases numbered 12, after V lost 6 bases and J lost 5 bases. The CDR3 runs to 17 residues. CDR1 and CDR2 from the germline V gene are KGHDR and SFDVKD. CDR3 loop: CATSTMPGQGGTGELFF. The CDR3 nucleotides are TGTGCCACCAGTACAATGCCGGGACAGGGAGGTACCGGGGAGCTGTTTTTT.

A word on this clonotype: The CDR3 does not close with the conserved phenylalanine or tryptophan, likely indicating a read error. The rearrangement joins TRBV13 to TRBJ1-5, with no clear D. Trimming took off 5 bases at V and 10 bases at J, with 12 bases between the two ends. CDR1 is PRHDT, CDR2 FYEKMQ, per germline (reference sequence). This CDR3 contains 12 residues. The CDR3 coding sequence is TGTGCCAGCAGCACGGGAGGAGCTCCCCAGCATTTG. Translation: CASSTGGAPQHL.

This chain connects TRBV12-3 or TRBV12-4 to TRBJ1-4; possibly TRBD1 for D (5 bases). The CDR3 extends over 16 amino acids. V was clipped by 5 bases and J by 7 bases, with 20 bases between them. CDR3 sequence reads: CASSLSSERGSEKLFF. As DNA, the CDR3 is TGTGCCAGCAGTCTTTCTTCGGAGAGGGGTTCTGAAAAACTGTTTTTT.

The chain recombines TRBV13 with TRBJ2-1, with 10 bases aligning to TRBD2. This CDR3 region has 16 residues. The trim removed 0 bases at V and 11 bases at J, leaving 10 bases unmatched. Germline values: CDR1 PRHDT, CDR2 FYEKMQ (reference sequence). CDR3 loop: CASSLGSPSGGDKQFF. CDR3 bases: TGTGCCAGCAGCTTAGGCAGTCCTAGCGGGGGCGATAAGCAGTTCTTC.

The chain joins TRBV29-1 to TRBJ2-1, with D perhaps TRBD2 (6 bases). CDR1 SQVTM and CDR2 ANQGSEA come from the germline V gene. This CDR3 has 14 amino acids. Between the trimmed V and J ends, which lost 1 base and 13 bases, there was a span of 20 bases. The CDR3 DNA reads as TGCAGCGTTGAAGGGGGAGGATCTCCAGAGACCCAGTTCTTC. It yields the protein CSVEGGGSPETQFF.